The 20 T cell receptor beta chains reported below all come from one sample, sequenced in a study of vaccination and CD4 T cells after COVID-19. Their antigen targets remain unknown. Oncomine TCR Beta short-read sequencing was applied to DNA from cultured CD4+ T cells. One entry per CDR3 protein results from TCRdb running MiXCR on the PCR reads. The sample gives 15,000 to 20,000 distinct CDR3 sequences, 60% to 70% of which show up once; around 12% is in the top ten. The treatment is: approximately 9-day PBMC culture with coronavirus spike peptide pools or control peptides (ViraFEST assay). Sequenced material: CD4+ T cells from blood, cultured in vitro. The receptors originated from a human donor who had recovered from COVID-19.

Turning to this clonotype: Its ends do not fully match the called genes, so a read error is possible. The chain has TRBV7-2 and TRBJ2-5; 7 bases align to TRBD2. The CDR3 sequence is 17 residues long. Germline V lookup: CDR1 SGHTA, CDR2 FQGNSA. CDR3: CASSLDAGVGSQGTQYF. The CDR3 DNA reads as TGTGCCAGCAGCTTAGATGCGGGAGTGGGGTCGCAAGGGACCCAGTACTTC.

V usage is TRBV6-5 and J usage is TRBJ1-2; D possibly corresponds to TRBD1 (6 bases). The CDR3 is 14 residues long. Per germline, CDR1 MNHEY and CDR2 SVGAGI. The ends were cut back, 6 bases at V and 8 bases at J, with 19 bases in the middle. Written as DNA, the CDR3 is TGTGCCAGCAGATACACAGGGAGATTGGGGGGCTACACCTTC. Translated: CASRYTGRLGGYTF.

The rearrangement links TRBV6-5 to TRBJ2-1; 9 bases align to TRBD2. The germline gives CDR1 MNHEY, CDR2 SVGAGI. This CDR3 is 17 amino acids long. The V gene end was trimmed by 2 bases and the J gene end by 4 bases; junction bases not matched to a gene: 9. Here the CDR3 reads CASSYGGGSGRYNEQFF. CDR3 bases: TGTGCCAGCAGTTACGGGGGAGGTAGCGGGAGATACAATGAGCAGTTCTTC.

This rearrangement joins TRBV29-1 to TRBJ2-5; 7 positions match TRBD1. The CDR3 has 14 amino acids. Trimming cost V 0 bases and J 0 bases; bases outside gene matches: 1. Germline CDR1 reads SQVTM; CDR2 reads ANQGSEA. Here the CDR3 DNA reads TGCAGCGTTGAAGATGACAGGGACCAAGAGACCCAGTACTTC. Translated: CSVEDDRDQETQYF.

The chain joins TRBV19 to TRBJ1-6; D gene ambiguous. Germline assignment: CDR1 LNHDA and CDR2 SQIVND (reference sequence). V was shortened by 2 bases and J by 6 bases, with 8 bases between the two germline ends. This CDR3 has 14 amino acids. The CDR3 is CASSIWARNSPLHF. In DNA, the CDR3 is TGTGCCAGTAGTATATGGGCGCGTAATTCACCCCTCCACTTT.

The V call is TRBV6-4, the J call TRBJ2-3; no definite D call. CDR1 MRHNA and CDR2 SNTAGT come from the germline V gene. The CDR3 runs 14 residues. Trimming shortened V by 3 bases and J by 6 bases, and 13 bases separated the two germline ends. CDR3 sequence: CASSEGTSGDTQYF. The CDR3 region has the DNA TGTGCCAGCAGTGAAGGAACCAGTGGCGATACGCAGTATTTT.

This clonotype was detected a few times. The rearrangement uses TRBV7-9 and TRBJ1-2, with D possibly TRBD1 on 5 matching bases. CDR1 SEHNR and CDR2 FQNEAQ come from the germline V gene (reference sequence). Trimming removed 11 bases at V and 3 bases at J, with 10 bases between. This CDR3 is 11 amino acids long. The CDR3 loop reads CAGGTDYGYTF. DNA of the CDR3: TGTGCCGGGGGGACGGACTATGGCTACACCTTC. The full variable domain, completed using reference TRBV7-9 and TRBJ1-2, is DTGVSQNPRHKITKRGQNVTFRCDPISEHNRLYWYRQTLGQGPEFLTYFQNEAQLEKSRLLSDRFSAERPKGSFSTLEIQRTEQGDSAMYLCAGGTDYGYTFGSGTRLTVV.

The CDR3 nucleotides are TGTGCCAGCTCACCTACCAGGGCCCAGGACCAGACCCAGTACTTC. Residues: CASSPTRAQDQTQYF. The chain combines TRBV18 with TRBJ2-5; D is possibly TRBD1 (5 bases). V was pared by 3 bases and J by 6 bases, with 17 bases between. Per germline, CDR1 KGHSH and CDR2 LQKENI. This CDR3 comprises 15 residues.

For the CDR3, the DNA is TGTGCTAGTGCCCCTCTAGGGGTGGGGGCAGATACGCAGTATTTT. Protein product: CASAPLGVGADTQYF. The V call is TRBV12-5, the J call TRBJ2-3, with D perhaps given as TRBD1 or TRBD2 (5 bases each). Germline CDR1 is LGHNT and CDR2 is FRNRAP. The CDR3 is 15 amino acids. The V end lost 7 bases, the J end lost 4 bases, and 18 bases lay between the germline ends.

In this sample, this clonotype turned up a few times. The gene calls are TRBV19 and TRBJ1-2; D is undetermined. Germline V gives CDR1 LNHDA, CDR2 SQIVND (reference sequence). Trimming removed 1 base at V and 6 bases at J, with 15 bases between. This CDR3 is 15 amino acids long. The CDR3 DNA sequence: TGTGCCAGTAGTATAGCTGGGGTTAGAGTGCATGGCTACACCTTC. It encodes CASSIAGVRVHGYTF.

This clonotype was counted once. This chain uses TRBV20-1 with TRBJ1-3; D remains unclear. V lost 1 base and J lost 4, with 8 bases in between. The germline gives CDR1 DFQATT, CDR2 SNEGSKA (reference sequence). This CDR3 is built from 13 residues. The CDR3 is CSARARVGNTIYF. CDR3 DNA: TGCAGTGCTAGAGCGAGGGTGGGAAACACCATATATTTT.

V and J are TRBV5-8 and TRBJ2-4; the D is unclear. This CDR3 has 14 amino acids. V lost 0 bases to trimming and J lost 2 bases, with 6 bases between them. Per the germline V gene, CDR1 is SGHTS and CDR2 is YDEGEE. The CDR3: CASSLGGPKNIQYF. DNA for the CDR3: TGTGCCAGCAGCTTGGGTGGTCCCAAAAACATTCAGTACTTC.

CDR3 bases: TGTGCCAGCAGTCCACAGGGACCGCAACGAGCTTTCTTT. As protein: CASSPQGPQRAFF. The V gene is TRBV6-1, the J gene TRBJ1-1; possibly TRBD1 for D (6 bases). The CDR3 loop spans 13 amino acids. In germline, CDR1 is MNHNS, CDR2 SASEGT. V was cut by 5 bases and J by 10 bases, with 17 bases left in between.

This chain connects TRBV7-9 to TRBJ1-4, with D unresolved. The germline V gene has CDR1 SEHNR and CDR2 FQNEAQ (reference sequence). The CDR3 length is 15 residues. V was clipped by 1 base and J by 4 bases, with 10 bases between them. The CDR3 region is CASSLVGPHNEKLFF. CDR3 sequence (DNA): TGTGCCAGCAGCTTAGTGGGTCCCCATAATGAAAAACTGTTTTTT.

V usage is TRBV19 and J usage is TRBJ2-1; D gene uncertain. The CDR3 extends over 15 amino acids. V was pared by 2 bases and J by 6 bases, with 14 bases between. Germline CDR1 and CDR2: LNHDA and SQIVND (reference sequence). CDR3 amino acids: CASSISGGKSNEQFF. The CDR3 bases are TGTGCCAGTAGTATATCTGGCGGAAAAAGCAATGAGCAGTTCTTC.

This clonotype has only a few counts. This rearrangement joins TRBV27 to TRBJ1-5, with no clear D. Germline CDR1 reads MNHEY; CDR2 reads SMNVEV (reference sequence). The CDR3 loop spans 17 amino acids. The V gene lost 1 base and the J gene lost 3 bases, with 16 bases spanning the gap. The CDR3 nucleotides read TGTGCCAGCAGTTTATACGGGCAGATACTCAACAATCAGCCCCAGCATTTT. It translates to CASSLYGQILNNQPQHF.

The genes are TRBV12-3 or TRBV12-4 and TRBJ1-2, with a tentative D call TRBD1 (6 bases). The CDR3 sequence is 17 residues long. V lost 6 bases and J 0 bases, leaving 20 bases between the germline ends. CDR3 loop: CASSLRGTQSSNYGYTF. The CDR3 coding sequence is TGTGCCAGCAGCCTCCGCGGGACACAGTCTTCTAACTATGGCTACACCTTC.

The gene calls are TRBV7-8 and TRBJ1-5; D call uncertain. The CDR3 length is 19 residues. With 3 bases removed from V and 1 base from J, the gap between germline ends came to 22 bases. Germline V gives CDR1 SGHVS, CDR2 FQNEAQ. This CDR3 reads CASSFLRRRQTLSNQPQHF. In nucleotides, the CDR3 is TGTGCCAGCAGCTTCTTACGGCGGCGCCAGACCCTAAGCAATCAGCCCCAGCATTTT.

This rearrangement joins TRBV28 to TRBJ2-3; 14 bases fit TRBD2. CDR1 and CDR2 (germline): MDHEN, SYDVKM. The CDR3 runs to 19 residues. The trim removed 1 base at V and 4 bases at J, leaving 10 bases unmatched. The CDR3, as DNA: TGTGCCAGCAGTTTATTCCCCCGACTAGCGGGAGGGCCCCCAGATACGCAGTATTTT. Translating gives CASSLFPRLAGGPPDTQYF.

The genes are TRBV6-5 and TRBJ2-1; maybe TRBD1 (5 bases). The CDR3 runs 13 residues. Germline V gene data show CDR1 as MNHEY and CDR2 as SVGAGI. The V end lost 2 bases, the J end lost 6 bases, and 8 bases lay between the germline ends. The CDR3 DNA is TGTGCCAGCAGTTACGGCGACAGCAATGAGCAGTTCTTC. It translates to CASSYGDSNEQFF.